This TCR beta chain was observed in a study of T-cell memory formation after mild COVID-19. Study in general: Most TCR clusters belonged to a single donor.

Study-level results: Cross-reactive memory apparently joined, as some responding clones appeared in pre-infection memory.

A 5'RACE reaction primed in the constant segment made cDNA libraries of TCR alpha and TCR beta, and these carried sample barcodes and UMIs. TCRdb re-analysed the 5' RACE reads in MiXCR, keeping a single row per CDR3 protein. Of about 410,000 distinct CDR3 sequences listed, 18% are singletons. This clonotype was detected only a few times. The antigen remains undetermined. Material: PBMCs or a T cell subset sorted from them (not recorded which). This sequence was found in a man aged 18 to 35 who had mild COVID-19 (a few samples of this study predate the infection). Cell type and time point are not known.

This CDR3 reads CAWSSVPALNQPQHF. The CDR3 coding sequence is TGTGCCTGGAGTTCCGTTCCGGCCCTCAATCAGCCCCAGCATTTT. The chain is built from TRBV30 and TRBJ1-5; D not resolved. The CDR3 is 15 residues long. The germline V gene encodes CDR1 GTSNPN and CDR2 SVGIG (reference sequence). Trimming cost V 2 bases and J 3 bases, with 14 bases left between them.